This T cell receptor beta chain was found in a study of T cell responses to AZD1222 COVID-19 vaccine. Study-wide background: Samples with a second dose at about 4 or about 12 weeks were pooled together. Study-wide results and caveats: Spike was spanned by vaccine-associated CD4 TCRs, with dominance at 160-218 and 743-854. Nearly half of spike-specific TCRs reportedly target unmutated variant regions. The donors showed a predominance of white British ancestry and of females, with possible underestimation of clonal diversity.

Concerning this clone: The antigen is not known.

The assay was immunoSEQ multiplex PCR, and TCRdb's table has in-frame clones only and misses some. The table records some 170,000 clones, roughly 92% of them present only once. The CDR3 is made up of 16 amino acids. Trimming cost V 0 bases and J 0 bases; bases outside gene matches: 6. CDR1 is SGDLS, CDR2 YYNGEE, per germline. This TCR was recovered from an adult in good health. The chain employs TRBV9 and TRBJ2-7; 7 positions agree with TRBD2. Here the sequenced sample was peripheral blood, taken on day 0 of AZD1222 vaccination. The CDR3 here is CASSVASAGASYEQYF. CDR3 nucleotides: TGTGCCAGCAGCGTAGCTTCTGCGGGAGCCTCCTACGAGCAGTACTTC.